Listed here are 32 T cell receptor beta chains from one sample, sequenced in a study of T cell responses to AZD1222 COVID-19 vaccine. The method was immunoSEQ multiplex PCR; TCRdb's version includes in-frame clones alone and lacks a portion of them. The sample has 90,000 to 150,000 clones; roughly 90% are singletons. Sequencing used peripheral blood, obtained 28 days after the second AZD1222 dose. Receptor source: an adult who received the AZD1222 COVID-19 vaccine.

The rearrangement uses TRBV5-6 and TRBJ1-6; perhaps TRBD1 as D (6 bases). The CDR3 spans 16 residues. CDR1 and CDR2 (germline): SGHDT, YYEEEE. Trimming took off 0 bases at V and 10 bases at J, with 17 bases between the two ends. The CDR3 loop is CASSLGPSGANSPLHF. DNA for the CDR3: TGTGCCAGCAGCTTGGGCCCCTCAGGGGCTAACTCACCCCTCCACTTT.

This chain uses TRBV3-1 (or the pseudogene TRBV3-2) with TRBJ1-1; tentative D call: TRBD1 (6 bases). The CDR3 length is 15 residues. Germline CDR1 is LGHDT and CDR2 is YNNKEL (reference sequence). V dropped 3 bases and J dropped 0 bases, with 11 bases sitting between them. CDR3 in amino acids: CASSHNRAMNTEAFF. CDR3 sequence (DNA): TGTGCCAGCAGCCATAACAGGGCCATGAACACTGAAGCTTTCTTT.

V gene TRBV2 combines with J gene TRBJ1-5, with 7 positions matching TRBD1. V lost 8 bases, J lost 9 bases, and 10 bases stayed unmatched. CDR1 is SNHLY and CDR2 is FYNNEI in the germline V gene. This CDR3 comprises 13 residues. CDR3 loop: CASGDSLVRPQHF. CDR3 DNA sequence: TGTGCCAGCGGGGACAGTCTGGTTAGGCCCCAGCATTTT.

The chain carries TRBV7-2 and TRBJ2-1; 8 nucleotides line up with TRBD1. The ends lost 5 bases at V and 12 bases at J; junction bases unmatched: 9. Germline lookup yields CDR1 SGHTA and CDR2 FQGNSA. The length of the CDR3 is 13 residues. The CDR3 DNA reads TGTGCCAGCAGCAGTGGGCCGGACAGGGCGCAGTTCTTC. It yields the protein CASSSGPDRAQFF.

CDR3 sequence (DNA): TGCGCCAGCAGGGGGACAGGGAGTGGAAACACCATATATTTT. Its translation is CASRGTGSGNTIYF. The rearrangement joins TRBV5-1 to TRBJ1-3; 9 positions match TRBD1. CDR3 length: 14 amino acids. The V and J ends lost 5 bases and 3 bases, in that order; junction bases with no gene match: 3. Germline CDR1 is SGHRS and CDR2 is YFSETQ.

This chain joins TRBV15 and TRBJ1-1, with TRBD1 matching over 7 bases. The V segment lost 4 bases and the J segment 4 bases; nucleotides outside the gene matches: 9. CDR1 and CDR2 from the germline V gene are LNHNV and YYDKDF (reference sequence). The CDR3 spans 15 residues. This CDR3 is CATSTGPGQSTEAFF. For the CDR3, the DNA is TGTGCCACCAGCACAGGCCCGGGACAGAGCACTGAAGCTTTCTTT.

In this sample, this clone turned up once. The chain has TRBV5-3 and TRBJ1-5; TRBD1 might be the D (5 bases). TRBV5-3 is reported as an ORF; its role is uncertain. The CDR3 totals 15 residues. Trimming left V 4 bases short and J 1 base short, with 12 bases between. This CDR3 reads CARSIPQGSNQPQHF. DNA for the CDR3: TGTGCCAGAAGCATCCCCCAGGGAAGCAATCAGCCCCAGCATTTT.

The genes are TRBV5-1 and TRBJ2-5; D is uncertain. Germline values: CDR1 SGHRS, CDR2 YFSETQ. Trimming took 4 bases from V and 0 from J, leaving 7 bases between them. The CDR3 extends over 13 amino acids. CDR3 coding DNA: TGCGCCAGCAGCGAGGAGAACCAAGAGACCCAGTACTTC. Translated: CASSEENQETQYF.

V usage is TRBV9 and J usage is TRBJ1-2; 9 nucleotides align to TRBD1. Germline assignment: CDR1 SGDLS and CDR2 YYNGEE. Germline trimming cut 0 bases from V and 10 bases from J; bases unmatched to any gene: 4. CDR3 length: 13 residues. Here the CDR3 reads CASSVGDREDYTF. The CDR3 coding sequence is TGTGCCAGCAGCGTAGGGGACAGGGAGGACTACACCTTC. Full variable domain (outside the CDR3, taken from reference TRBV9 and TRBJ1-2): DSGVTQTPKHLITATGQRVTLRCSPRSGDLSVYWYQQSLDQGLQFLIQYYNGEERAKGNILERFSAQQFPDLHSELNLSSLELGDSALYFCASSVGDREDYTFGSGTRLTVV.

The chain couples TRBV18 to TRBJ2-7; possible D gene TRBD2, 6 bases. The CDR3 is 15 amino acids. Trimming pared 3 bases from V and 2 bases from J, leaving 14 bases between. Germline lookup yields CDR1 KGHSH and CDR2 LQKENI. CDR3 sequence (DNA): TGTGCCAGCTCACCCAGATCGGGGGACCCCTACGAGCAGTACTTC. This sequence encodes CASSPRSGDPYEQYF.

V and J are TRBV19 and TRBJ2-2; the match to TRBD2 covers 13 bases. The CDR3 length is 16 residues. J was trimmed by 3 bases and V by 3 bases; bases with no gene match: 1. Germline V gives CDR1 LNHDA, CDR2 SQIVND (reference sequence). As DNA, the CDR3 is TGTGCCAGTAGTATCGGGACTAGCGGGGACACCGGGGAGCTGTTTTTT. Amino acids: CASSIGTSGDTGELFF.

CDR3 sequence: CASSGQGAPQPQHF. For the CDR3, the DNA is TGTGCCAGCAGTGGACAGGGGGCCCCTCAGCCCCAGCATTTT. This sequence joins TRBV2 and TRBJ1-5; 10 bases fit TRBD1. CDR3 length equals 14 residues. The trim removed 4 bases at V and 6 bases at J, leaving 3 bases unmatched. Germline V gives CDR1 SNHLY, CDR2 FYNNEI.

V usage is TRBV6-1 and J usage is TRBJ1-4; 8 nucleotides line up with TRBD1. This CDR3 region has 19 residues. CDR1 and CDR2 from the germline V gene are MNHNS and SASEGT. V gave up 3 bases and J gave up 2 bases; unmatched junction bases: 14. CDR3 protein: CASSEGTGGARRTNEKLFF. CDR3 sequence (DNA): TGTGCCAGCAGTGAGGGAACAGGGGGGGCGCGGCGGACTAATGAAAAACTGTTTTTT.

V and J are TRBV27 and TRBJ1-4; D is ambiguous. The V end was cut by 3 bases, the J end by 8 bases, with 16 bases between. Germline V gene lookup returns CDR1 MNHEY and CDR2 SMNVEV (reference sequence). The CDR3 sequence is 15 residues long. The CDR3 nucleotides are TGTGCCAGCAGTTTCGGTAGGCGGGGTGAGGAAAAACTGTTTTTT. It specifies CASSFGRRGEEKLFF.

The chain is built from TRBV19 and TRBJ1-1; TRBD1 matches 9 bases. There are 14 residues in the CDR3. The trim removed 7 bases at V and 7 bases at J, leaving 10 bases unmatched. Germline-derived CDR1 and CDR2 are LNHDA and SQIVND (reference sequence). CDR3 DNA sequence: TGTGCCAGTACAAACCAACAGGGGGCTGGTGAAGCTTTCTTT. This encodes CASTNQQGAGEAFF.

This chain links TRBV6-1 with TRBJ1-5; TRBD1 matches 9 bases. The CDR3 is made up of 16 amino acids. The trim removed 4 bases at V and 5 bases at J, leaving 9 bases unmatched. CDR1 and CDR2 from the germline V gene are MNHNS and SASEGT. The CDR3 sequence: CASSVSTGGRYQPQHF. The CDR3 coding sequence is TGTGCCAGCAGTGTCTCTACAGGGGGCAGATATCAGCCCCAGCATTTT.

The genes are TRBV11-2 and TRBJ1-6; D unclear. This CDR3 is built from 16 residues. CDR1 and CDR2 (germline): SGHAT, FQNNGV. The V end lost 0 bases, the J end lost 8 bases, and 14 bases lay between the germline ends. This chain's CDR3 is CASSLESPGTHSPLHF. The CDR3 DNA is TGTGCCAGCAGCTTAGAATCCCCAGGCACGCATTCACCCCTCCACTTT.

The chain is built from TRBV9 and TRBJ2-1, with 10 positions matching TRBD2. Germline CDR1 is SGDLS and CDR2 is YYNGEE. The trim removed 2 bases at V and 5 bases at J, leaving 4 bases unmatched. This CDR3 spans 15 amino acids. The CDR3 sequence: CASSVQLAGNNEQFF. In DNA, the CDR3 is TGTGCCAGCAGCGTTCAACTAGCGGGGAACAATGAGCAGTTCTTC. Filled out from reference TRBV9 and TRBJ2-1, the complete variable domain reads DSGVTQTPKHLITATGQRVTLRCSPRSGDLSVYWYQQSLDQGLQFLIQYYNGEERAKGNILERFSAQQFPDLHSELNLSSLELGDSALYFCASSVQLAGNNEQFFGPGTRLTVL.

V gene TRBV4-3 combines with J gene TRBJ2-1, with 8 bases lining up with TRBD2. V lost 0 bases and J lost 10; bases outside the gene matches: 11. CDR3 size: 16 residues. Germline CDR1 LGHNA, CDR2 YSLEER. CDR3 protein: CASSQDVRAGDEEQFF. DNA for the CDR3: TGCGCCAGCAGCCAAGATGTTCGAGCGGGGGATGAAGAGCAGTTCTTC.

This clone was recorded a few times. The chain recombines TRBV6-4 with TRBJ1-6, with 8 bases that match TRBD1. CDR3 size: 14 residues. The germline CDR1 and CDR2 sequences are MRHNA and SNTAGT. V was pared by 10 bases and J by 13 bases, with 15 bases of the junction left unmatched. CDR3 sequence: CATAPGTGAGPLHF. DNA of the CDR3: TGTGCCACCGCCCCCGGGACAGGAGCTGGGCCCCTCCACTTT.

The CDR3 is CASSLTSGGLIYNEQFF. Written as DNA, the CDR3 is TGTGCCAGCAGCTTGACTAGCGGGGGCCTCATCTACAATGAGCAGTTCTTC. The chain links TRBV11-3 to TRBJ2-1; 12 nucleotides match TRBD2. Per germline, CDR1 SGHNT and CDR2 YENEEA. Trimming cost V 3 bases and J 3 bases; bases outside gene matches: 6. The CDR3 contains 17 residues.

This clone was recorded once. The chain combines TRBV5-4 with TRBJ1-5, with 9 bases aligning to TRBD1. In germline, CDR1 is SGHNT, CDR2 YYREEE (reference sequence). V lost 4 bases and J lost 5; bases outside the gene matches: 7. This CDR3 has 15 amino acids. In DNA form, the CDR3 reads TGTGCCAGCAGCCAGGGACAGGGAAGGGATCAGCCCCAGCATTTT. Amino acid sequence: CASSQGQGRDQPQHF.

V gene TRBV29-1 combines with J gene TRBJ2-7, with 10 positions matching TRBD1. Germline CDR1 and CDR2: SQVTM and ANQGSEA. The CDR3 sequence is 14 residues long. With V trimmed by 1 base and J by 1 base, 1 base remained unmatched. CDR3 nucleotide sequence: TGCAGCGTTGAAGGGACAGGGGGGTCCTACGAGCAGTACTTC. It specifies CSVEGTGGSYEQYF.

The chain's CDR3 is CASNPLGVAYEQYF. In DNA form, the CDR3 reads TGTGCCAGCAACCCCCTCGGGGTAGCCTACGAGCAGTACTTC. The genes are TRBV11-2 and TRBJ2-7, with D perhaps matching TRBD2 (5 bases). The CDR3 has 14 residues. Germline V gene lookup returns CDR1 SGHAT and CDR2 FQNNGV. Deletions cut 7 bases from V and 2 bases from J, with 15 bases between.

The rearrangement uses TRBV12-5 and TRBJ2-3; either TRBD1 or TRBD2 may supply D (5 bases each). The CDR3 is 13 residues long. Germline lookup yields CDR1 LGHNT and CDR2 FRNRAP. V lost 4 bases, J lost 2 bases, and 7 bases lay in between. As DNA, the CDR3 is TGTGCTAGTGGTTGGGACCTCACAGATACGCAGTATTTT. This translates into CASGWDLTDTQYF.

The chain employs TRBV6-5 and TRBJ2-1; 8 nucleotides align to TRBD1. CDR3 size: 16 residues. J gave up 2 bases and V 2 bases, and 5 bases lay outside the gene matches. Germline assignment: CDR1 MNHEY and CDR2 SVGAGI. The CDR3 reads CASSYTDRGAYNEQFF. As DNA, the CDR3 is TGTGCCAGCAGTTACACCGACAGGGGCGCCTACAATGAGCAGTTCTTC.

There are many counts of this clone. The V gene is TRBV4-2, the J gene TRBJ2-3; D is undetermined. With 0 bases removed from V and 2 bases from J, the gap between germline ends came to 6 bases. Germline CDR1 LGHNA, CDR2 YNFKEQ. This CDR3 contains 14 residues. The CDR3 sequence: CASSQEANTDTQYF. The CDR3, as DNA: TGTGCCAGCAGCCAAGAAGCCAACACAGATACGCAGTATTTT.

This clone has a handful of counts. CDR3 coding DNA: TGTGCCAGCAGCCCTCCCAACGTGGAGGGGCGACAGGGCTCACCCCTCCACTTT. This sequence encodes CASSPPNVEGRQGSPLHF. V and J are TRBV7-2 and TRBJ1-6; 7 nucleotides line up with TRBD1. CDR1 and CDR2 (germline): SGHTA, FQGNSA. This CDR3 spans 18 amino acids. J was trimmed by 10 bases and V by 5 bases; bases with no gene match: 20. Drawing the rest from reference TRBV7-2 and TRBJ1-6, the complete variable domain is GAGVSQSPSNKVTEKGKDVELRCDPISGHTALYWYRQSLGQGLEFLIYFQGNSAPDKSGLPSDRFSAERTGGSVSTLTIQRTQQEDSAVYLCASSPPNVEGRQGSPLHFGNGTRLTVT.

This clone was seen a few times. The V gene is TRBV6-1, the J gene TRBJ1-2; D gene uncertain. Germline V CDR1 and CDR2: MNHNS, SASEGT. The CDR3 is made up of 14 amino acids. The V and J ends lost 2 bases and 7 bases respectively, with 14 bases between them. As DNA, the CDR3 is TGTGCCAGCAGTGAAACTTGGGCAGCTCGTGGCTACACCTTC. This gives the protein CASSETWAARGYTF.

The rearrangement uses TRBV3-1 (or the pseudogene TRBV3-2) and TRBJ1-4; no clear D gene. The CDR3 runs 12 residues. Germline CDR1 LGHDT, CDR2 YNNKEL (reference sequence). V dropped 0 bases and J dropped 8 bases, with 4 bases sitting between them. The CDR3 nucleotides are TGTGCCAGCAGCCAAGAATGGGAAAAACTGTTTTTT. Its translation: CASSQEWEKLFF.

The V and J genes are TRBV12-3 or TRBV12-4 and TRBJ1-1; D might be TRBD1 (5 bases). The V gene lost 6 bases and the J gene lost 7 bases, with 9 bases spanning the gap. The CDR3 length is 11 residues. The CDR3 protein is CASSRQIEAFF. DNA of the CDR3: TGTGCCAGCAGCCGACAGATTGAAGCTTTCTTT.

V is TRBV4-2 and J is TRBJ1-2, with 9 bases aligning to TRBD1. The CDR3 sequence is 14 residues long. From germline, CDR1 is LGHNA and CDR2 YNFKEQ. V gave up 4 bases and J gave up 7 bases; unmatched junction bases: 7. CDR3 amino acids: CASSPPGTGFGYTF. In DNA, the CDR3 is TGTGCCAGCAGCCCGCCCGGGACAGGGTTTGGCTACACCTTC.